This T cell receptor (beta chain) was documented in a study of blood T cell repertoires in COVID-19. Sequencing was performed with immunoSEQ multiplex PCR; in TCRdb, only in-frame clones are kept and a portion is missing. The sample gives 150,000 to 200,000 clones, approximately 90% of which show up once; 20% to 25% is in the top ten. Germline values: CDR1 SGHNT, CDR2 YENEEA. The J segment lost 5 bases and the V segment lost 1 base, leaving 4 bases of the junction unmatched. The CDR3 spans 14 residues. Cohorts were determined from participant-reported clinical history. This clonotype was sampled from a woman between 40 and 55 years old in a cohort exposed to, infected with or recovered from COVID-19 (not recorded which). What was sequenced was PBMCs or T cells enriched from blood (not recorded which). The chain uses TRBV11-3 and TRBJ1-1, with 7 positions matching TRBD1. The chain's CDR3 is CASSLVQGVTEAFF. CDR3 coding DNA: TGTGCCAGCAGCTTAGTCCAGGGGGTAACTGAAGCTTTCTTT.